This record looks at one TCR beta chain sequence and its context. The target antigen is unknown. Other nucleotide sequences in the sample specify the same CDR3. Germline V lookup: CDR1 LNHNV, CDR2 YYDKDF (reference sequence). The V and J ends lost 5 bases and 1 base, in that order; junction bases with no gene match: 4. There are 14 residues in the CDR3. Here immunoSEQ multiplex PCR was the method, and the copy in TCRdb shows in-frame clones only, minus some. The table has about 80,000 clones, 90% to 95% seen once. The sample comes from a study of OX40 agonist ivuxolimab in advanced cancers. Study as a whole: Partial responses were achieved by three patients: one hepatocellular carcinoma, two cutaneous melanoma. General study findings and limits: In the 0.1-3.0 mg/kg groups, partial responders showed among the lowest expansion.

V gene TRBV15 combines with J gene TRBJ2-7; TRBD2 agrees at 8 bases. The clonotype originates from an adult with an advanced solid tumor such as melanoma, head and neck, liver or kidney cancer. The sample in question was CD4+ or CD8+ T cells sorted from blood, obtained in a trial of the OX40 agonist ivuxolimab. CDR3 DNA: TGTGCCACCAGCCCAACTAGCGGTTCCTACGAGCAGTACTTC. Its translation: CATSPTSGSYEQYF.